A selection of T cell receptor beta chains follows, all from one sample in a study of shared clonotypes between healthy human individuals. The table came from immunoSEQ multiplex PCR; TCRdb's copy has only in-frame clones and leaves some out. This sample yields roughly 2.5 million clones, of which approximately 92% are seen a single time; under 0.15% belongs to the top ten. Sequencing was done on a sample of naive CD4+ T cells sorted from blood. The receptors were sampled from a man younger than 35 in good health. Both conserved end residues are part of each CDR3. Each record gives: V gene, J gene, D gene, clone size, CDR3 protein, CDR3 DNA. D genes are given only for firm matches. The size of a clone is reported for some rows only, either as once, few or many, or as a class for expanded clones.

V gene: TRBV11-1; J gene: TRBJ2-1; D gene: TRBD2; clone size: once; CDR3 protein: CASSHLAGGNEQFF; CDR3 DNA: TGTGCCAGCTCTCACCTAGCGGGGGGTAATGAGCAGTTCTTC
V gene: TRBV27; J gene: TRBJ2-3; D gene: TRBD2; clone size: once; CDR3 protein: CASSSRLAGSTDTQYF; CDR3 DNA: TGTGCCAGCAGTTCCCGACTAGCGGGGAGCACAGATACGCAGTATTTT
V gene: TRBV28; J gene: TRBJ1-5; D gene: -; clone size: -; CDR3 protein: CASSLRGWDQPQHF; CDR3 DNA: TGTGCCAGCAGTCTCAGGGGATGGGATCAGCCCCAGCATTTT
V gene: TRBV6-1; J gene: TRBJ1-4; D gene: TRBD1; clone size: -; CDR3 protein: CASSVWTGLNEKLFF; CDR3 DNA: TGTGCCAGCAGTGTCTGGACAGGACTTAATGAAAAACTGTTTTTT
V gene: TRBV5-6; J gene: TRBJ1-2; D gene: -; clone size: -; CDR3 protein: CASSYWNLRRGYTF; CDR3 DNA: TGTGCCAGCAGCTACTGGAACCTAAGGCGGGGCTACACCTTC
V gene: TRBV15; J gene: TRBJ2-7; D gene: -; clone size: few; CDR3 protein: CATSRRDSGGEQYF; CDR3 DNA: TGTGCCACCAGCAGAAGGGACTCCGGTGGCGAGCAGTACTTC
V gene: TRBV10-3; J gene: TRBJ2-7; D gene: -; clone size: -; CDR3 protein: CAISESGTPSYEQYF; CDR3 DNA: TGTGCCATCAGTGAGTCTGGGACACCCTCCTACGAGCAGTACTTC
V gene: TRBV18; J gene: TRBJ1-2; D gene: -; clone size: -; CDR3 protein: CASSPPVGAANYGYTF; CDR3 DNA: TGTGCCAGCTCACCACCGGTAGGGGCGGCTAACTATGGCTACACCTTC
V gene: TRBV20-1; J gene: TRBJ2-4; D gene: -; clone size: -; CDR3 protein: CSVPGPNIQYF; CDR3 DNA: TGCAGCGTTCCGGGACCCAACATTCAGTACTTC
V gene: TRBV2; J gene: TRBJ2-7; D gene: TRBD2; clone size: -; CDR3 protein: CASSLLTSGRYYEQYF; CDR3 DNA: TGTGCCAGCAGTCTACTGACTAGCGGGAGGTACTACGAGCAGTACTTC
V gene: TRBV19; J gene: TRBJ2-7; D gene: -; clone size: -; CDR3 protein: CATSGEGVGSYEQYF; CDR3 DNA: TGTGCCACCTCCGGAGAGGGGGTAGGATCCTACGAGCAGTACTTC
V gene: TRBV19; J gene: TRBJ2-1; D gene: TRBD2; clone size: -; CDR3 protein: CASSIHPRGGPYNEQFF; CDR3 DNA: TGTGCCAGTAGTATACATCCCCGGGGGGGACCCTACAATGAGCAGTTCTTC
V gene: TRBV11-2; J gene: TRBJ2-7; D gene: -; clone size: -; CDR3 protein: CASSLGGVEQYF; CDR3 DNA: TGTGCCAGCAGCTTAGGAGGGGTTGAGCAGTACTTC
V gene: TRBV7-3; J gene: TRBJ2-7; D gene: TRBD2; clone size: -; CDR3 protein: CASSLGSGGVSYEQYF; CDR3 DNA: TGTGCCAGCAGCTTAGGAAGCGGGGGGGTCTCCTACGAGCAGTACTTC
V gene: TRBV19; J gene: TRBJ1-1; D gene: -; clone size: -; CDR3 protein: CATQGGQLNTEAFF; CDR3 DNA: TGTGCCACCCAAGGAGGGCAGCTGAACACTGAAGCTTTCTTT
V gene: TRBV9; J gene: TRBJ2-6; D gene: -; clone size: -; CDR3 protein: CASSAYRSGANVLTF; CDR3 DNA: TGTGCCAGCAGCGCCTACAGGTCTGGGGCCAACGTCCTGACTTTC
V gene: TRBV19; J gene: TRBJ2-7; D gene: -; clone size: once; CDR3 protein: CASSKGGSRPHEQYF; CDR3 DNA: TGTGCCAGTAGTAAGGGGGGCAGCCGCCCCCACGAGCAGTACTTC
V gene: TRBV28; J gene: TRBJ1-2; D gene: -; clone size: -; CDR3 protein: CASSRPGLGYTF; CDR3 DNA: TGTGCCAGCAGTCGGCCGGGCCTCGGCTACACCTTC
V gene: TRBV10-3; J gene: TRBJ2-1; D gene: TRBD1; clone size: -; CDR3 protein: CAISEGQGDANEQFF; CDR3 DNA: TGTGCCATCAGTGAGGGACAGGGGGACGCCAATGAGCAGTTCTTC
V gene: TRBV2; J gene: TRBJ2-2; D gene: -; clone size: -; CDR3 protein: CASTREAGELFF; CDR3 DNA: TGTGCCAGCACTAGGGAGGCCGGGGAGCTGTTTTTT
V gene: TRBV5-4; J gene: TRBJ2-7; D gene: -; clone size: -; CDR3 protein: CASSLGGTVSYEQYF; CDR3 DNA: TGTGCCAGCAGCTTGGGCGGGACAGTATCCTACGAGCAGTACTTC
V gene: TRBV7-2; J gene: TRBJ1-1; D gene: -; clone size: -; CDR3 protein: CASSLGAGMGTEAFF; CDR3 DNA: TGTGCCAGCAGCTTAGGGGCAGGGATGGGCACTGAAGCTTTCTTT
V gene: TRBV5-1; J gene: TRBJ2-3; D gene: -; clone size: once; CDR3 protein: CASSSPGADTQYF; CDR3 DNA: TGCGCCAGCAGCTCCCCGGGGGCAGATACGCAGTATTTT
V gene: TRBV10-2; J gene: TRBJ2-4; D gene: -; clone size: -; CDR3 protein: CASSESVTPGRGNIQYF; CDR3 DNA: TGCGCCAGCAGTGAGTCTGTGACCCCAGGTAGGGGAAACATTCAGTACTTC
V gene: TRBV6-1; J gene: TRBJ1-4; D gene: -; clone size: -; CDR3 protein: CASSPRGREKLFF; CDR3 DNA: TGTGCCAGCAGTCCCAGAGGGAGGGAAAAACTGTTTTTT
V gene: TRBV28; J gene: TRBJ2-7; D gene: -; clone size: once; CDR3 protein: CASSVTGSPGVYEQYF; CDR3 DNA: TGTGCCAGCAGTGTCACAGGAAGCCCTGGGGTCTACGAGCAGTACTTC
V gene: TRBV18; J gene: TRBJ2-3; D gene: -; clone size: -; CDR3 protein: CASSPGVQTDTQYF; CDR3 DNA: TGTGCCAGCTCACCGGGGGTACAAACAGATACGCAGTATTTT
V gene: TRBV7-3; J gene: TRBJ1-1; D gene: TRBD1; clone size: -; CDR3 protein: CASSLRDRGPSGEAFF; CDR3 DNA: TGTGCCAGCAGCCTGAGGGACAGGGGGCCTTCAGGTGAAGCTTTCTTT
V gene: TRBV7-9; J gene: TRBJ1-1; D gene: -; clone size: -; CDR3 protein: CASRVGEMNTEAFF; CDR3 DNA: TGTGCCAGTCGAGTGGGAGAAATGAACACTGAAGCTTTCTTT
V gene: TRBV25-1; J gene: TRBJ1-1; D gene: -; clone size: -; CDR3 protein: CASSGKSDTEAFF; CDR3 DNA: TGTGCCAGCAGCGGTAAATCTGACACTGAAGCTTTCTTT
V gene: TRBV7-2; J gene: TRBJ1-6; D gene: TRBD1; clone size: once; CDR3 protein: CASSSGQGANSPLHF; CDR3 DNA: TGTGCCAGCAGCTCGGGACAGGGGGCTAATTCACCCCTCCACTTT
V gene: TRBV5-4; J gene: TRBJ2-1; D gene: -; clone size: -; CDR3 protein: CASSLFAGSYNEQFF; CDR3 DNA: TGTGCCAGCAGCTTATTTGCGGGGAGTTACAATGAGCAGTTCTTC
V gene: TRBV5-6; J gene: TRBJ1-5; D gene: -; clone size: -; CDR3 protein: CASSLGASVNQPQHF; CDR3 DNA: TGTGCCAGCAGCTTGGGGGCGTCAGTTAATCAGCCCCAGCATTTT
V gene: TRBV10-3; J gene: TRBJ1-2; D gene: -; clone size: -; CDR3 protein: CAIRQPGVFGYTF; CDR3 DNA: TGTGCCATCAGACAGCCAGGGGTCTTTGGCTACACCTTC
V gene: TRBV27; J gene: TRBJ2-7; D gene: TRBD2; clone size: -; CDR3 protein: CASAGTSGPGGSYEQYF; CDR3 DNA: TGTGCCAGCGCCGGGACTAGCGGGCCGGGGGGCTCCTACGAGCAGTACTTC
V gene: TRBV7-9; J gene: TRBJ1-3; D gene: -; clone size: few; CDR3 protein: CASSPGNTIYF; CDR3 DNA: TGTGCCAGCAGCCCCGGAAACACCATATATTTT
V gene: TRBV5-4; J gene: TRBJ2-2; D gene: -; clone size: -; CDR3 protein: CASSLDYARNTGELFF; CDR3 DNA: TGTGCCAGCAGCTTGGATTACGCCAGGAACACCGGGGAGCTGTTTTTT
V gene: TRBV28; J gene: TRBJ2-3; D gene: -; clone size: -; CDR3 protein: CATGDGGTDTQYF; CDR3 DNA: TGTGCCACGGGGGATGGAGGCACAGATACGCAGTATTTT
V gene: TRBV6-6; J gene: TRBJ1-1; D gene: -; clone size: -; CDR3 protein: CASSYLGTQNTEAFF; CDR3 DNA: TGTGCCAGCAGTTACCTAGGGACCCAGAACACTGAAGCTTTCTTT
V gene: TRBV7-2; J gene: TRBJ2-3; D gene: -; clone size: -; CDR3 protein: CASSLVLVDTQYF; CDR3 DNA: TGTGCCAGCAGCTTGGTATTGGTAGATACGCAGTATTTT
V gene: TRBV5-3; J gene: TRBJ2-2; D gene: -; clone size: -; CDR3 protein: CARSWPRELFF; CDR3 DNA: TGTGCCAGAAGCTGGCCCCGGGAGCTGTTTTTT
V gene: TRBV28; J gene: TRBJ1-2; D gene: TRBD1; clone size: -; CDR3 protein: CAAKGTAHYGYTF; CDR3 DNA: TGTGCCGCGAAGGGGACAGCCCACTATGGCTACACCTTC
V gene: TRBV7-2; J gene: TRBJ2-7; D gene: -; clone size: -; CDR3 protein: CASTEIRRGIYEQYF; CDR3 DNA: TGTGCCAGCACCGAAATCAGGCGGGGTATCTACGAGCAGTACTTC
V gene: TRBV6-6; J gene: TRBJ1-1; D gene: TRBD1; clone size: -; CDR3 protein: CASSRDRDTEAFF; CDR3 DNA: TGTGCCAGCAGCCGGGACAGGGACACTGAAGCTTTCTTT
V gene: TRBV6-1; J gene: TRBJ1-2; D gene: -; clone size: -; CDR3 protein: CASSESRTVPHTF; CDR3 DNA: TGTGCCAGCAGTGAAAGTAGGACAGTTCCCCACACCTTC
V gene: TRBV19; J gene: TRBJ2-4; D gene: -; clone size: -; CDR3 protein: CASADSIAKNIQYF; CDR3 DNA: TGTGCCAGCGCGGACAGTATAGCCAAAAACATTCAGTACTTC
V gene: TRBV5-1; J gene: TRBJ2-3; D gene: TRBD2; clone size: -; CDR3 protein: CASSRGGAADTQYF; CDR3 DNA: TGCGCCAGCAGCCGCGGGGGGGCCGCCGATACGCAGTATTTT
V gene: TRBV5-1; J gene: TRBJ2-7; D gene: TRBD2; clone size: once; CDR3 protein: CASSSSGGTREQYF; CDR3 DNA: TGCGCCAGCAGCTCTAGCGGGGGAACCCGGGAGCAGTACTTC